A selection of T cell receptor beta chains follows, all from one sample in a study of graft-versus-host responses after intestinal transplantation. For these receptors, no antigen is known. The data were produced by immunoSEQ multiplex PCR, yet TCRdb's version contains in-frame clones alone and is incomplete. The repertoire holds fewer than 95,000 clones, about 92% seen once, with 1.5% to 2.5% in the top ten. Material: unstimulated CD8+ T cells sorted from spleen or lymph node cells, obtained before intestinal transplant. All receptors derive from a human donor who received an intestinal transplant. The CDR3 runs from the conserved cysteine through the conserved F or W. D genes are given only for firm matches. Only some rows state a clone size, as once, few, many or a class for expanded clones.

v_gene	j_gene	abundance	d_gene	CDR3nt	CDR3aa
TRBV18	TRBJ1-1	-	-	TGTGCCAGCTCACCAGAGGGAAGGGCTGAAGCTTTCTTT	CASSPEGRAEAFF
TRBV7-7	TRBJ2-7	-	-	TGTGCCAGCAGCCCGGACCCGGGGGACGAGCAGTACTTC	CASSPDPGDEQYF
TRBV7-2	TRBJ2-3	-	TRBD2	TGTGCCAGCAGGGAACGCGGGGGGGCCGGGACAGATACGCAGTATTTT	CASRERGGAGTDTQYF
TRBV12-5	TRBJ1-2	-	TRBD1	TGTGCTAGTGGTTTGGTACTCGGGACAGGGATAAGTCTGAACTATGGCTACACCTTC	CASGLVLGTGISLNYGYTF
TRBV9	TRBJ2-7	-	-	TGTGCCAGCAGCGGACTCTACGAGCAGTACTTC	CASSGLYEQYF
TRBV2	TRBJ2-1	-	-	TGTGCCAGCAGTGGCCCAGTCTACAATGAGCAGTTCTTC	CASSGPVYNEQFF
TRBV7-9	TRBJ1-6	few	-	TGTGCCAGCAGCCCCGGGAGAGGTAATTCACCCCTCCACTTT	CASSPGRGNSPLHF
TRBV30	TRBJ1-2	-	-	TGTGCCTGGAGTGTCGTGACAGGCTACAACTATGGCTACACCTTC	CAWSVVTGYNYGYTF
TRBV12-5	TRBJ1-4	-	TRBD1	TGTGCTAGTGGCCCCTGGGGGGTGCCGGGACAGGGGACGGCAACTAATGAAAAACTGTTTTTT	CASGPWGVPGQGTATNEKLFF
TRBV6-5	TRBJ1-1	-	-	TGTGCCAGCAAAGAGTTACCCATGAACACTGAAGCTTTCTTT	CASKELPMNTEAFF
TRBV13	TRBJ2-7	-	TRBD1	TGTGCCAGCAGCTTGGGGATAAGGACAGGCTATATGGAGCAGTACTTC	CASSLGIRTGYMEQYF